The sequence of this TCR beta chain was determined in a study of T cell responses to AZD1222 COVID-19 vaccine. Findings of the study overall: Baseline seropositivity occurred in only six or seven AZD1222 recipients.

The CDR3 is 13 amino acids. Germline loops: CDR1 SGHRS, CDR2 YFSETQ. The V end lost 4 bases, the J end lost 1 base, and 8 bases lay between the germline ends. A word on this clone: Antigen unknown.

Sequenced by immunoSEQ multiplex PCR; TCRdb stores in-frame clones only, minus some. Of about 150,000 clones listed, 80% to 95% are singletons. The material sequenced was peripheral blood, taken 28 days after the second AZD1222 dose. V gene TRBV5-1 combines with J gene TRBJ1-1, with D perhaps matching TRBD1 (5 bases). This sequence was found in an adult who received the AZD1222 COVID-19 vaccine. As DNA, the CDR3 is TGCGCCAGCAGCGGGACCGCGAACACTGAAGCTTTCTTT. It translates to CASSGTANTEAFF.